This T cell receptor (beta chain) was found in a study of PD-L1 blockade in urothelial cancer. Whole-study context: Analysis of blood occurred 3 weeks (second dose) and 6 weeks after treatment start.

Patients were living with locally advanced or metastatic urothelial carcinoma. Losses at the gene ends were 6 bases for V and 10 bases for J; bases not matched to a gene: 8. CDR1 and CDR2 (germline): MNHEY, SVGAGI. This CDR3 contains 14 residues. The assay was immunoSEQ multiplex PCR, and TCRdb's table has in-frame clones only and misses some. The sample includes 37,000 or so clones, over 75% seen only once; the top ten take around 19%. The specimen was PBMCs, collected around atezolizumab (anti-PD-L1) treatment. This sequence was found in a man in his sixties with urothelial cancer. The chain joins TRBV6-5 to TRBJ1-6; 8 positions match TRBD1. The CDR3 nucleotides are TGTGCCAGCAGACAAACAGGGGGTTACTCACCCCTCCACTTT. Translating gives CASRQTGGYSPLHF.